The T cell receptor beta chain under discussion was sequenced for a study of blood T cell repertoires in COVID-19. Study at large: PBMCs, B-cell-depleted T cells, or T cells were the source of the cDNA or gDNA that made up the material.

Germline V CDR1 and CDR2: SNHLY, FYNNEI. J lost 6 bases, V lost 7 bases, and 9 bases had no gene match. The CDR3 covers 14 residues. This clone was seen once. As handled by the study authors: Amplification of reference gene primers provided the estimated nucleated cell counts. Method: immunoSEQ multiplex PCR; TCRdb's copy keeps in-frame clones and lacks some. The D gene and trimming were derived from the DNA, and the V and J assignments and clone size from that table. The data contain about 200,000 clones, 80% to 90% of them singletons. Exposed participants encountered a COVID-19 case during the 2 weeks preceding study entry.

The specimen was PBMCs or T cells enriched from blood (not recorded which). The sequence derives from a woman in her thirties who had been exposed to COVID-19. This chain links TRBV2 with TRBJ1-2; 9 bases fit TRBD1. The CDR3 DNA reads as TGTGCCAGCAACACCCCCCGGGACAGGGATGGCTACACCTTC. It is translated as CASNTPRDRDGYTF.